One sample yielded the 11 T cell receptor beta chains listed below, sequenced in a study of beta chain features in type 1 diabetes. Every isolated RNA sample was fully reverse transcribed, so sequencing captured expressed TCRB transcripts. Assay: immunoSEQ multiplex PCR; the TCRdb copy retains only in-frame clones and omits some. The sample holds around 260,000 clones; approximately 25% are singletons and the top ten take roughly 0.013%. Their antigens remain unidentified. Study-level points and caveats: When Type 1 diabetes patients were examined, their TCRB CDR3s proved moderately but significantly shorter in all four CD4+ subsets.

The specimen was naive CD4+ T cells from blood. These receptors were obtained from a young woman with type 1 diabetes.

DNA of the CDR3: TGTGCCATCAGTGAGAGTGGGCTAGCGGGAGGGAGCTCCTACGAGCAGTACTTC. Translated: CAISESGLAGGSSYEQYF. The chain employs TRBV10-3 and TRBJ2-7, with 12 bases matching TRBD2. The germline gives CDR1 ENHRY, CDR2 SYGVKD. With 2 bases clipped from V and 0 bases from J, the junction kept 8 bases outside the gene matches. The CDR3 consists of 18 residues.

This clone was observed a few times. V usage is TRBV25-1 and J usage is TRBJ2-1; 7 bases agree with TRBD1. The trim removed 4 bases at V and 0 bases at J, leaving 6 bases unmatched. Germline V gene lookup returns CDR1 MGHDK and CDR2 SYGVNS. The CDR3 length is 16 residues. The CDR3 nucleotides read TGTGCCAGCAGTGCAGTAACAGGGGACTCCTACAATGAGCAGTTCTTC. It is translated as CASSAVTGDSYNEQFF.

This clone was seen a few times. This chain joins TRBV10-3 and TRBJ2-3, with D perhaps TRBD2 (6 bases). The length of the CDR3 is 14 residues. Germline-derived CDR1 and CDR2 are ENHRY and SYGVKD. The V end was cut by 0 bases, the J end by 9 bases, with 13 bases between. In DNA form, the CDR3 reads TGTGCCATCAGTGAGTCGGGAGGAATGTACACGCAGTATTTT. This sequence encodes CAISESGGMYTQYF.

The rearrangement links TRBV2 to TRBJ2-1; 7 nucleotides match TRBD1. V lost 6 bases, J lost 2 bases, and 13 bases stayed unmatched. Germline V gene sequence: CDR1 SNHLY, CDR2 FYNNEI. The CDR3 is 17 amino acids. The CDR3 DNA follows: TGTGCCAGCAGCGAAACCAAGACAGGGTTTCCCTACAATGAGCAGTTCTTC. Its translation: CASSETKTGFPYNEQFF.

The sample holds a few counts of this clone. The chain couples TRBV19 to TRBJ2-3, with a weak D call TRBD2 (5 bases). The CDR3 has 13 residues. From germline, CDR1 is LNHDA and CDR2 SQIVND (reference sequence). V dropped 7 bases and J dropped 1 base, with 9 bases sitting between them. The CDR3 here is CASTTEGTDTQYF. The CDR3 nucleotides read TGTGCCAGTACCACGGAGGGCACAGATACGCAGTATTTT.

This clone was detected only a few times. The J gene is TRBJ2-1, the V gene TRBV7-3, with 8 positions matching TRBD2. The CDR3 is 13 amino acids. Germline lookup yields CDR1 SGHTA and CDR2 FQGTGA. Unmatched junction bases numbered 6, after V lost 8 bases and J lost 6 bases. CDR3 DNA: TGTGCCAGCGGCCCCGGGACTAGCAATGAGCAGTTCTTC. Protein: CASGPGTSNEQFF.

This clone was seen a handful of times. The chain has TRBV10-2 and TRBJ2-1; TRBD2 agrees at 12 bases. Germline CDR1 is WSHSY and CDR2 is SAAADI. The V segment lost 10 bases and the J segment 9 bases; nucleotides outside the gene matches: 7. CDR3 size: 13 residues. This CDR3 reads CATLLAGGSEQFF. In nucleotides, the CDR3 is TGCGCCACCCTACTAGCGGGAGGCTCTGAGCAGTTCTTC.

CDR3 loop: CASSLAGMSSYNEQFF. The CDR3 region has the DNA TGTGCCAGCAGCTTAGCTGGTATGAGCTCCTACAATGAGCAGTTCTTC. J is TRBJ2-1 and V is TRBV11-2; D gene ambiguous. From germline, CDR1 is SGHAT and CDR2 FQNNGV. Trimming pared 1 base from V and 0 bases from J, leaving 10 bases between. CDR3 length equals 16 residues.

The chain uses TRBV19 and TRBJ2-7; possible D gene TRBD1, 5 bases. The V gene lost 3 bases and the J gene lost 6 bases, with 15 bases spanning the gap. The CDR3 loop spans 14 amino acids. Germline CDR1 is LNHDA and CDR2 is SQIVND (reference sequence). The CDR3 region has the DNA TGTGCCAGTAGTATCGGGCAGGGAACGGGCGAGCAGTACTTC. It encodes CASSIGQGTGEQYF.

This clone was counted only a few times. This rearrangement joins TRBV25-1 to TRBJ1-1; 8 bases are shared with TRBD1. The CDR3 runs to 13 residues. Germline V gene data show CDR1 as MGHDK and CDR2 as SYGVNS. V shed 4 bases, J shed 7 bases, and the junction held 5 bases outside the gene matches. The CDR3 protein is CASSGQGFGEAFF. The CDR3 coding sequence is TGTGCCAGCAGTGGACAGGGGTTCGGTGAAGCTTTCTTT.

Remarks on this clone: The sample holds other DNA sequences that translate to the same CDR3. The chain is built from TRBV9 and TRBJ2-3; tentatively, D is TRBD1 (6 bases). The germline CDR1 and CDR2 sequences are SGDLS and YYNGEE. CDR3 length: 13 residues. Trimming pared 0 bases from V and 6 bases from J, leaving 8 bases between. CDR3 nucleotides: TGTGCCAGCAGCGTAGCTAGGGGGGATACGCAGTATTTT. Amino acid sequence: CASSVARGDTQYF.